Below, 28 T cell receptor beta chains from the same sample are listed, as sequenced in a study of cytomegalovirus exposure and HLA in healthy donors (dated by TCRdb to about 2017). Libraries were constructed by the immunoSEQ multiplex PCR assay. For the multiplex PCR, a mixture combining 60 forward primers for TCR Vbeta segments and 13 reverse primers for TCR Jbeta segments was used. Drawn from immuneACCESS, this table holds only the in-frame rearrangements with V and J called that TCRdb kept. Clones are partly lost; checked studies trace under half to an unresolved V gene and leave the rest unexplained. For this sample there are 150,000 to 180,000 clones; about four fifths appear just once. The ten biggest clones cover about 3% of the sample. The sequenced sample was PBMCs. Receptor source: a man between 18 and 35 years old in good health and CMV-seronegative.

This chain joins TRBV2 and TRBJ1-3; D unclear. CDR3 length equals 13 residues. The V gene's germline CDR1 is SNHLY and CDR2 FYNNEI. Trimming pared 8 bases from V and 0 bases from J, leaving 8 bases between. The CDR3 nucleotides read TGTGCCAGCCGGCAGGACTCTGGAAACACCATATATTTT. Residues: CASRQDSGNTIYF.

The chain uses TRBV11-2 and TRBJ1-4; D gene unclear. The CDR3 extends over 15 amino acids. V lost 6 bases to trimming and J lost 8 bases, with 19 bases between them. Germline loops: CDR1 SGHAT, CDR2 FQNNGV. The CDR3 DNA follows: TGTGCCAGCAGTCCCCTCAACCTCGGCGGGGAAAAACTGTTTTTT. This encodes CASSPLNLGGEKLFF.

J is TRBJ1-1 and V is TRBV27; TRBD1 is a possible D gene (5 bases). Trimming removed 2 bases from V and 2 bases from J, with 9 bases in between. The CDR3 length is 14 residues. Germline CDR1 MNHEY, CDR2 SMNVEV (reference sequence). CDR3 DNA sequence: TGTGCCAGCAGTTTAAAGACAGCTAACACTGAAGCTTTCTTT. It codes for CASSLKTANTEAFF.

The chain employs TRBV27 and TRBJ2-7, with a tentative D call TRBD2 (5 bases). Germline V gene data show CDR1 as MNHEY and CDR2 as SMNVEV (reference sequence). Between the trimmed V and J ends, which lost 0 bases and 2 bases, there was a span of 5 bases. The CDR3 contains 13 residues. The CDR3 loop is CASSLSRAYEQYF. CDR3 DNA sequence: TGTGCCAGCAGTTTATCGAGGGCCTACGAGCAGTACTTC.

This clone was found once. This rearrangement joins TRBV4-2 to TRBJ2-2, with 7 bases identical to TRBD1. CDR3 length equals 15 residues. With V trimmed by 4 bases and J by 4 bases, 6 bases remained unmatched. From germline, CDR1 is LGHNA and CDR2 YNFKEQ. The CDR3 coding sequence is TGTGCCAGCAGCCCCCGGGACAGACGCACCGGGGAGCTGTTTTTT. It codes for CASSPRDRRTGELFF.

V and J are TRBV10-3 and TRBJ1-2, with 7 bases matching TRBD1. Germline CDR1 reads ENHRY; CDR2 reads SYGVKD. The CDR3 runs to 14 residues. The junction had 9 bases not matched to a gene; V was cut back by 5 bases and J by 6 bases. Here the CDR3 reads CAISTGGQQNGYTF. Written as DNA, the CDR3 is TGTGCCATCAGTACCGGGGGACAGCAAAATGGCTACACCTTC.

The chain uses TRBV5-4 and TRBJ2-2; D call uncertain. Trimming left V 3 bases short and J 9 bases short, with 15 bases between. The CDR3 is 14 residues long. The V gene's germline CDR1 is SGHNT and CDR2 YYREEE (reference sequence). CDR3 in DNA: TGTGCCAGCAGCTCTCCTCCCCCGAGTCGGGAGCTGTTTTTT. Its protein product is CASSSPPPSRELFF.

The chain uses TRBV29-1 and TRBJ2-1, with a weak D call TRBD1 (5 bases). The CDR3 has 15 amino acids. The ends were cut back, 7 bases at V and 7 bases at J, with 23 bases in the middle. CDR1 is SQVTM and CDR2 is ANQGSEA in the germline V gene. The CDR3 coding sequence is TGCAGCGCCATGCCCTATTGGGGCCGGAGTAATGAGCAGTTCTTC. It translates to CSAMPYWGRSNEQFF.

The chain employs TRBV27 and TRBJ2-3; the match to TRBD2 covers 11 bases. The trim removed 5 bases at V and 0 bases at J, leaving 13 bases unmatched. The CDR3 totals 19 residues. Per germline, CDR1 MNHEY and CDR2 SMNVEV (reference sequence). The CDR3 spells CASSPNRLAGGPSTDTQYF. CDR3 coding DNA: TGTGCCAGCAGTCCAAATAGGCTAGCGGGGGGACCAAGCACAGATACGCAGTATTTT.

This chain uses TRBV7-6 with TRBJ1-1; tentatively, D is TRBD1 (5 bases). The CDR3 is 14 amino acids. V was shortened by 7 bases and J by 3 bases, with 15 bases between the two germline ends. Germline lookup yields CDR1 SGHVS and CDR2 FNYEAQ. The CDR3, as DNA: TGTGCCAGCACCCTCCAGGGAGGAGACACTGAAGCTTTCTTT. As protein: CASTLQGGDTEAFF.

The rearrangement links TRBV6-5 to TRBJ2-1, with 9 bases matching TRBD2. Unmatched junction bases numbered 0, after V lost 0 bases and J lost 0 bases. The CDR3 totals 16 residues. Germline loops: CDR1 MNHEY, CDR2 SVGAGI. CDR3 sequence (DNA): TGTGCCAGCAGTTACTCTAGCGGGGGCTCCTACAATGAGCAGTTCTTC. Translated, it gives CASSYSSGGSYNEQFF.

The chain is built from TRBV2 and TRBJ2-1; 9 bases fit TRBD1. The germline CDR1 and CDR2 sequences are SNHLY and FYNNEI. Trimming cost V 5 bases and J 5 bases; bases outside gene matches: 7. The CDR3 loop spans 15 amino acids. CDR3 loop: CASSSTGGMNNEQFF. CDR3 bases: TGTGCCAGCAGTTCAACAGGGGGCATGAACAATGAGCAGTTCTTC.

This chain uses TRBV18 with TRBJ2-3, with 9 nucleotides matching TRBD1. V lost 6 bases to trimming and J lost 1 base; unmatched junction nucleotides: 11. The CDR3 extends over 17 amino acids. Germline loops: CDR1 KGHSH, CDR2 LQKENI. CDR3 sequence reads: CASSPDRGAIGTDTQYF. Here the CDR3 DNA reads TGTGCCAGCTCGCCCGACAGGGGGGCTATTGGCACAGATACGCAGTATTTT.

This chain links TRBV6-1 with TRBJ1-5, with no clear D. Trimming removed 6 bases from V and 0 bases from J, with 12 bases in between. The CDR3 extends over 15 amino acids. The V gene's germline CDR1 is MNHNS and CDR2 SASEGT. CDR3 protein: CASRATEHSNQPQHF. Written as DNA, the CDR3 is TGTGCCAGCAGAGCGACCGAACATAGCAATCAGCCCCAGCATTTT.

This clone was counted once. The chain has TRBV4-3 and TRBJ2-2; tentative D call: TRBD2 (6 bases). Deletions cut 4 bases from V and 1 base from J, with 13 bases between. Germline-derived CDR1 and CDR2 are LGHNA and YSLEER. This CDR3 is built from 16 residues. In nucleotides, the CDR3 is TGCGCCAGCAGCCTAAAGATGCGGGGGAACACCGGGGAGCTGTTTTTT. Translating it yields CASSLKMRGNTGELFF.

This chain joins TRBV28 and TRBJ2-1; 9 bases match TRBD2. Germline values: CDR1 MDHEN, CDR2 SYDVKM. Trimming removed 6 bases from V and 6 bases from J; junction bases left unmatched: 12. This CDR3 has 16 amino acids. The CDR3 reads CASRAGGHLFLNEQFF. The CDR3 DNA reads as TGTGCCAGCAGGGCGGGGGGGCATTTGTTCCTCAATGAGCAGTTCTTC.

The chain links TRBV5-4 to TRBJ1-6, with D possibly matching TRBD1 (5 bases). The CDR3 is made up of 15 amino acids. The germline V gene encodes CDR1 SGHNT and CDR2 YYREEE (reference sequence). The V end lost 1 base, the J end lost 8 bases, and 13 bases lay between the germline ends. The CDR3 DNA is TGTGCCAGCAGCTTGCGCCAGGGTGGTTATTCACCCCTCCACTTT. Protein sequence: CASSLRQGGYSPLHF.

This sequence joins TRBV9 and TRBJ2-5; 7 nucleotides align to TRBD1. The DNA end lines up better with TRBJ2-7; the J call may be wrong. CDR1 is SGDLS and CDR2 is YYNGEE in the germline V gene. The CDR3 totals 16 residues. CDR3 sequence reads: CASSVSSGTDSYEQYF. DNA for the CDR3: TGTGCCAGCAGCGTAAGCTCCGGGACAGACTCCTACGAGCAGTACTTC.

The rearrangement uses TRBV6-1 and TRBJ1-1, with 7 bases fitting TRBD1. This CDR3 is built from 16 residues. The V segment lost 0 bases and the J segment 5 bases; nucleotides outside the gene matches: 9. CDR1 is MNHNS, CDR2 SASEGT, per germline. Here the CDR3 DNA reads TGTGCCAGCAGTGAAGCTATTTGGACAGGAAAGACTGAAGCTTTCTTT. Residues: CASSEAIWTGKTEAFF.

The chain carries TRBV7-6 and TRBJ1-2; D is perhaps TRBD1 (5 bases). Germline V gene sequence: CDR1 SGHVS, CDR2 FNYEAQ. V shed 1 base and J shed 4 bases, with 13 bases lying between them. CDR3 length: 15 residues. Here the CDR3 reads CASSLGDPRGYGYTF. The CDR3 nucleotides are TGTGCCAGCAGCTTAGGGGATCCTAGGGGCTATGGCTACACCTTC.

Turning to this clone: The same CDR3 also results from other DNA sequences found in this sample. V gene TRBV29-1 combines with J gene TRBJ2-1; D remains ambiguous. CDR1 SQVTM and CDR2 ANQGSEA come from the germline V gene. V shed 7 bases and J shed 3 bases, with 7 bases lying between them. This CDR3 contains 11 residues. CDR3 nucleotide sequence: TGCAGCGGTCGGAGCTACAATGAGCAGTTCTTC. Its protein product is CSGRSYNEQFF.

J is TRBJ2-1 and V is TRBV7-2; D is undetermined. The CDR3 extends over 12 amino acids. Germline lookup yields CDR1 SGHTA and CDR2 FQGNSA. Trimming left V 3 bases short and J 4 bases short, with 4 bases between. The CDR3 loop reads CASSFFYNEQFF. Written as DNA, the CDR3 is TGTGCCAGCAGCTTCTTTTACAATGAGCAGTTCTTC.

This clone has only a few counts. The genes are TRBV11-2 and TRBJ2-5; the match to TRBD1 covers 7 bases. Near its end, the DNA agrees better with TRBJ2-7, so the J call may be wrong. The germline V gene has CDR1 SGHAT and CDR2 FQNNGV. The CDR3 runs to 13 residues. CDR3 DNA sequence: TGTGCCAGCAGCACGACAGGGTTCCACGAGCAGTACTTC. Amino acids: CASSTTGFHEQYF.

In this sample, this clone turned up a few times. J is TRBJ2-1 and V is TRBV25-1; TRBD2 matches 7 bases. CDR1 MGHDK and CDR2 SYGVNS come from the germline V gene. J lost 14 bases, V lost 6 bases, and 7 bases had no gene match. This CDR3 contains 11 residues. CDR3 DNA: TGTGCCAGCAGAGACTCAGGGAGGGAGTTCTTC. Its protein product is CASRDSGREFF.

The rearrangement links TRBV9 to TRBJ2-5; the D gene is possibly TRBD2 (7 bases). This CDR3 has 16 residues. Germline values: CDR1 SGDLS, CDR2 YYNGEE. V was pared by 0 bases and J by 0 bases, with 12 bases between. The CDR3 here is CASSVGGGGHQETQYF. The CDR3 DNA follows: TGTGCCAGCAGCGTAGGGGGCGGGGGCCACCAAGAGACCCAGTACTTC.

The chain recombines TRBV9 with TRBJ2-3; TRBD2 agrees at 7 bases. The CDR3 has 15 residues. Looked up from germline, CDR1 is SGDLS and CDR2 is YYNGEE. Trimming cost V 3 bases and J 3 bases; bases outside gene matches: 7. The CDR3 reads CASSATGGGTDTQYF. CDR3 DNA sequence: TGTGCCAGCAGCGCCACGGGGGGAGGTACAGATACGCAGTATTTT.

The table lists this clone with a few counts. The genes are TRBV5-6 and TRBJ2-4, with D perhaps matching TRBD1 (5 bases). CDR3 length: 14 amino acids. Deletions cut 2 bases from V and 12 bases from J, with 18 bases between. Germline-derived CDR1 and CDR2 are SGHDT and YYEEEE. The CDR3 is CASSFMGLIDSQYF. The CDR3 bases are TGTGCCAGCAGCTTCATGGGCCTGATCGACAGTCAGTACTTC. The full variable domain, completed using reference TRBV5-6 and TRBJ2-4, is DAGVTQSPTHLIKTRGQQVTLRCSPKSGHDTVSWYQQALGQGPQFIFQYYEEEERQRGNFPDRFSGHQFPNYSSELNVNALLLGDSALYLCASSFMGLIDSQYFGAGTRLSVL.

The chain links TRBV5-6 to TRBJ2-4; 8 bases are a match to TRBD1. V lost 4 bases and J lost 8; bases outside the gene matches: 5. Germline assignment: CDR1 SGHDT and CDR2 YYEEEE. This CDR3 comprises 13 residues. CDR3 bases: TGTGCCAGCAGCCCCCAGGGGGCGGACATTCAGTACTTC. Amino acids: CASSPQGADIQYF.